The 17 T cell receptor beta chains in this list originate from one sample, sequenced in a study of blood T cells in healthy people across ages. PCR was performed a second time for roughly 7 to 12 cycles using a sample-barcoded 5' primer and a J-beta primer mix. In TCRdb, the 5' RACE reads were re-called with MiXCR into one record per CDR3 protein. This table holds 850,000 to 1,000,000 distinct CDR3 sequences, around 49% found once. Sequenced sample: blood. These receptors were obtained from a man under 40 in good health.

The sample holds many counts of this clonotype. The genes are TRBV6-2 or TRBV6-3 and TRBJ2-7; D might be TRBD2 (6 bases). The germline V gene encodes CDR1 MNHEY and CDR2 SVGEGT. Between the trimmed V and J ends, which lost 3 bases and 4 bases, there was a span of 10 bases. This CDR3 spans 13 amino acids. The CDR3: CASSYRGGYEQYF. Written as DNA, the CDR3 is TGTGCCAGCAGTTATCGGGGAGGTTACGAGCAGTACTTC.

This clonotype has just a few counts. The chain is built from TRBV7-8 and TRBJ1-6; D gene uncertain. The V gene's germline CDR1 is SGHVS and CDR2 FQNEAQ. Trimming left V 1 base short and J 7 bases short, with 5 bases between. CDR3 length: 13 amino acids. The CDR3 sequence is CASSLGKNSPLHF. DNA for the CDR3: TGTGCCAGCAGCTTAGGAAAAAATTCACCCCTCCACTTT. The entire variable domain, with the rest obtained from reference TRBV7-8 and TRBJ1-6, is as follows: GAGVSQSPRYKVAKRGQDVALRCDPISGHVSLFWYQQALGQGPEFLTYFQNEAQLDKSGLPSDRFFAERPEGSVSTLKIQRTQQEDSAVYLCASSLGKNSPLHFGNGTRLTVT.

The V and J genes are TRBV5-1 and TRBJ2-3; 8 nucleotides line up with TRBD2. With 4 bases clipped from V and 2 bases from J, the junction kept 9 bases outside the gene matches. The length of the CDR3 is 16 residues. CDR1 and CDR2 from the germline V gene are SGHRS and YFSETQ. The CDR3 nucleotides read TGCGCCAGCAGCCCGACACCAGCGGGGGACACAGATACGCAGTATTTT. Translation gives CASSPTPAGDTDTQYF. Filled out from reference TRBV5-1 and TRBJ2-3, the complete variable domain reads KAGVTQTPRYLIKTRGQQVTLSCSPISGHRSVSWYQQTPGQGLQFLFEYFSETQRNKGNFPGRFSGRQFSNSRSEMNVSTLELGDSALYLCASSPTPAGDTDTQYFGPGTRLTVL.

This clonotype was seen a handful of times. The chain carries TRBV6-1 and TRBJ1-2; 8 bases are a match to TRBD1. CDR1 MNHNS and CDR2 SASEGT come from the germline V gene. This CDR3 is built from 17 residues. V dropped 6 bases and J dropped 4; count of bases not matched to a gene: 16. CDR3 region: CASSHRDRKVGGYGYTF. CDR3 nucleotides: TGTGCCAGCAGCCATCGGGACAGGAAAGTTGGAGGCTATGGCTACACCTTC.

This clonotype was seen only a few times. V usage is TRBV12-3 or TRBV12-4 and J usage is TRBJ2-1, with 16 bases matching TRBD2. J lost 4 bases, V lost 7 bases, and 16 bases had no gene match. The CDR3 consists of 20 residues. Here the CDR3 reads CASTPLPGTSGGVLYNEQFF. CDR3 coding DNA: TGTGCCAGCACCCCCCTTCCCGGGACTAGCGGGGGGGTCCTTTACAATGAGCAGTTCTTC.

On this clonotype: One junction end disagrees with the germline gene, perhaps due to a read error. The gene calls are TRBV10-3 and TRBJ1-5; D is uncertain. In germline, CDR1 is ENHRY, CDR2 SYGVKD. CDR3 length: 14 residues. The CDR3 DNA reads TGTGCCATAAGTGTTGAGGGAGACAATCAGCCCCAGCATTTT. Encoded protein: CAISVEGDNQPQHF.

The CDR3: CSASRTVNEKLFF. CDR3 sequence (DNA): TGCAGTGCTTCAAGGACAGTTAATGAAAAACTGTTTTTT. The chain recombines TRBV20-1 with TRBJ1-4, with D possibly matching TRBD1 (6 bases). V dropped 5 bases and J dropped 4 bases, with 11 bases sitting between them. Germline V CDR1 and CDR2: DFQATT, SNEGSKA (reference sequence). The CDR3 loop spans 13 amino acids.

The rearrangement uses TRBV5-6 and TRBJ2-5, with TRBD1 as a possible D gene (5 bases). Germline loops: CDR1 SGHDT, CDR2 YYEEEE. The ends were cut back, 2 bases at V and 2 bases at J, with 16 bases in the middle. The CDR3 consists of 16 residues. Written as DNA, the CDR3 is TGTGCCAGCAGCTTTGGTGTTACAGGCCTACAAGAGACCCAGTACTTC. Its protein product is CASSFGVTGLQETQYF.

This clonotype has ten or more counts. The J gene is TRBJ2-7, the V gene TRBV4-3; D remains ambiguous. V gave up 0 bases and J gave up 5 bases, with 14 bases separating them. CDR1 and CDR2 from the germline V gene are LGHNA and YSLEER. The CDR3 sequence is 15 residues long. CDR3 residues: CASSQELKGIHEQYF. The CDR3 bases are TGCGCCAGCAGCCAAGAGTTGAAGGGCATCCACGAGCAGTACTTC.

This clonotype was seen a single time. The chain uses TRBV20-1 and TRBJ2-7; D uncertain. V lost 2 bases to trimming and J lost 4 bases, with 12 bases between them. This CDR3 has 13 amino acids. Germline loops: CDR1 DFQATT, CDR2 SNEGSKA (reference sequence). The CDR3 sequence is CSARKADGYEQYF. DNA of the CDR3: TGCAGTGCTAGAAAAGCAGACGGATACGAGCAGTACTTC.

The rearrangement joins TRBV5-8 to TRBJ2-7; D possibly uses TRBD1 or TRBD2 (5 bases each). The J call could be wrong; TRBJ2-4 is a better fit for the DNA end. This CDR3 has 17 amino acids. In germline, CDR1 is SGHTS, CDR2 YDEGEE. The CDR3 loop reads CASSLGDPPGVGNIQYF. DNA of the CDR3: TGTGCCAGCAGCTTGGGGGACCCTCCCGGTGTGGGAAACATTCAGTACTTC.

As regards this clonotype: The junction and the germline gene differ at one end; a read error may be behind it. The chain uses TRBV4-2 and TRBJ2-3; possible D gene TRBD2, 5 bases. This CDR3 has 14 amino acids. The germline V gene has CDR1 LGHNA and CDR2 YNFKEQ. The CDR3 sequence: CASRPGGEQDTRYF. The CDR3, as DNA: TGTGCCAGCAGACCAGGTGGGGAGCAAGATACGCGGTATTTT.

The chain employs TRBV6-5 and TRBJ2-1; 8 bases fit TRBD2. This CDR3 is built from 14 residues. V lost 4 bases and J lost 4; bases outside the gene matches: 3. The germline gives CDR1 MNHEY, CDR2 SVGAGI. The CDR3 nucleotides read TGTGCCAGCAGTTGGTCTAGCGGGTACAATGAGCAGTTCTTC. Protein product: CASSWSSGYNEQFF.

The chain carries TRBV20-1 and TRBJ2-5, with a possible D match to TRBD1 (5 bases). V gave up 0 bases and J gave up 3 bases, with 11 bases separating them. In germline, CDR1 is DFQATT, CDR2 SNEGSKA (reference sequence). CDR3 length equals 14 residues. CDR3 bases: TGCAGTGCTAGAGAGGCAGGGCCGAAAGAGACCCAGTACTTC. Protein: CSAREAGPKETQYF.

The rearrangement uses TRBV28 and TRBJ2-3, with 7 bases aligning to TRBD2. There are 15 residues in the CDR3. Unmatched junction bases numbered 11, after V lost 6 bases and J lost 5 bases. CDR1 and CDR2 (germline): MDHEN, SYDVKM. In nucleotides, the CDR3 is TGTGCCAGCAGGTCTCCACAGCGGGGAGGAGATACGCAGTATTTT. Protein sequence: CASRSPQRGGDTQYF.

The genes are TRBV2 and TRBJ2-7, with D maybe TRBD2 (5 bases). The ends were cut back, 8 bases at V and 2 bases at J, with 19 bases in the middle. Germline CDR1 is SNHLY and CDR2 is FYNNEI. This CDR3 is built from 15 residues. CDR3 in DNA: TGTGCCAGCGGAAGTACCGACGGGGTTCCCTACGAGCAGTACTTC. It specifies CASGSTDGVPYEQYF.

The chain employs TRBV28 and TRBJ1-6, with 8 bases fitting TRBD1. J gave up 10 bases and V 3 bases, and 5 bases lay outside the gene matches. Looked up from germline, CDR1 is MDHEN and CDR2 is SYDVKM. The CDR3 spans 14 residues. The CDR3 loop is CASSLVQGGSPLHF. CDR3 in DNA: TGTGCCAGCAGTTTGGTACAGGGGGGATCACCCCTCCACTTT.